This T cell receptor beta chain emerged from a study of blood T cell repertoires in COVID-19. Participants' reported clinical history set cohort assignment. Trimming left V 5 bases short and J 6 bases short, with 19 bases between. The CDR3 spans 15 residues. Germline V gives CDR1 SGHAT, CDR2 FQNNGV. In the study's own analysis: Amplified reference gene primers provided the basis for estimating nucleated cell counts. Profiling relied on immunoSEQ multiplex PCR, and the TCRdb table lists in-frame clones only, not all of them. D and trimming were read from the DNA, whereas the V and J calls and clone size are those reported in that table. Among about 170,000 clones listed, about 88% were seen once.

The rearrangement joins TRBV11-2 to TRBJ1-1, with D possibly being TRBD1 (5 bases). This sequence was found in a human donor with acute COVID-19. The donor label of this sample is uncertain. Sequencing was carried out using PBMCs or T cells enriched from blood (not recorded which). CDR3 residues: CASSREAGGRAEAFF. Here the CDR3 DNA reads TGTGCCAGCAGCCGAGAGGCGGGGGGAAGGGCTGAAGCTTTCTTT.